This T cell receptor (delta chain) emerged from a study of gamma-delta chains in newborns, infants, children. This clone was picked up a small number of times. TCRdb reapplied CATT to the reads. The sample contains 1,500 to 2,500 delta-chain clones, approximately 3% of which appear only once. The CDR3 totals 18 residues. V lost 0 bases and J lost 5; bases outside the gene matches: 17. Germline CDR1 GEAIGNYY, CDR2 EKD. The sequenced sample was blood. This clonotype was sampled from a child in good health. This chain joins TRDV2 and TRDJ1; 7 nucleotides align to TRDD3. The CDR3 coding sequence is TGTGCCTGTGACACCCTGGCGGGGGATGCGCGAAGCACTGATAAACTCATCTTT. It is translated as CACDTLAGDARSTDKLIF.